The clone carrying this T cell receptor (beta chain) has just one count. The antigen remains unidentified. This sample was taken from a study of cytomegalovirus exposure and HLA in healthy donors. The PCR used 60 Vbeta and 13 Jbeta primers. This table comes from immunoSEQ multiplex PCR, and its TCRdb copy is limited to in-frame clones, with some not included. Here the sample spans 130,000 to 150,000 clones, roughly 78% being singletons. General study results and limits: Investigators reported more than 150 TCR beta chains as tied to cytomegalovirus. Rare sequences made up most TCRs, while some public TCRs were found in many donors.

Germline CDR1 is SGHRS and CDR2 is YFSETQ. V was clipped by 0 bases and J by 5 bases, with 3 bases between them. The CDR3 has 11 amino acids. This clonotype was sampled from a man aged 40-49 years in good health and CMV-seropositive. The chain has TRBV5-1 and TRBJ2-7; D unresolved. Source material: PBMCs. The CDR3 DNA sequence: TGCGCCAGCAGCTTGGCCGACGAGCAGTACTTC. Amino acids: CASSLADEQYF.